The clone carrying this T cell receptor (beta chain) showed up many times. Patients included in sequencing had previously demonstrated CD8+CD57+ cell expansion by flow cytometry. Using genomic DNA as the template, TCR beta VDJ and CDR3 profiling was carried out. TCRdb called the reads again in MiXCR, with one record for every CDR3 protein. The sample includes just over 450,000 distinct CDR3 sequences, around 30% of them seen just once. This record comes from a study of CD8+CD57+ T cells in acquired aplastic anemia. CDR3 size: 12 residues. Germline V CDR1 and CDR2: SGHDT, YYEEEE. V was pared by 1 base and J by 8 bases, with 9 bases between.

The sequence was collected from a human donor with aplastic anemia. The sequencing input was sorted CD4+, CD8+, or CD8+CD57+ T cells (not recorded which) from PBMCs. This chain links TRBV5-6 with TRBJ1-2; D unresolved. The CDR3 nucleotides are TGTGCCAGCAGCTTGATCGGCGGGGGCTACACCTTC. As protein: CASSLIGGGYTF.